This T cell receptor beta chain is from a study of T cells in Graves' hyperthyroidism and ophthalmopathy. About the study: Any treatment followed the collection of peripheral blood at initial diagnosis. Study outcomes and limitations: Most thyroid clonotypes expanded above 0.001 appeared in blood too.

Recently diagnosed hyperthyroidism of less than 2 months' duration affected patients aged 18 to 65. Worth noting for this clonotype: The antigen is undetermined.

Amplification yielded TCR beta CDR3 regions, with RNA transcripts as the source. When the TCR CDR3 underwent first-round RT-PCR, the HTBI primer set was used. TCRdb processed the multiplex PCR reads anew with MiXCR; each CDR3 protein has one entry. The sample records fewer than 350,000 distinct CDR3 sequences, roughly 15% being singletons. Sequencing input: blood. This sequence was found in a woman in her forties with Graves' hyperthyroidism.

CDR3 coding DNA: TGTGCCAGCAGTCCCTACCGTCCGGGGTCCACAGGGGCTTTGGGAAAACTGTTTTTT. Translating it yields CASSPYRPGSTGALGKLFF. The J gene is TRBJ1-4, the V gene TRBV27, with 7 bases aligning to TRBD1. V lost 5 bases, J lost 10 bases, and 25 bases stayed unmatched. Looked up from germline, CDR1 is MNHEY and CDR2 is SMNVEV (reference sequence). The CDR3 totals 19 residues.